These 25 T cell receptor beta chains originate from one sample sequenced in a study of shared clonotypes between healthy human individuals. Clones were read by immunoSEQ multiplex PCR, and TCRdb kept only the in-frame ones, dropping some. The sample holds 1,100,000 or so clones, about 80% seen once. Sequencing was performed on memory CD4+ T cells from PBMCs. Described subset: CD45RA-negative fraction. All receptors come from a man aged 18 to 29 in good health. Some clones in this sample may be carry-over from other donors' samples.

The V call is TRBV7-8, the J call TRBJ1-1; D gene unclear. The CDR3 loop spans 14 amino acids. Germline V CDR1 and CDR2: SGHVS, FQNEAQ. V lost 2 bases and J 1 base, leaving 8 bases between the germline ends. The CDR3, as DNA: TGTGCCAGCAGCTTAACCGTGCGGAACACTGAAGCTTTCTTT. Translating it yields CASSLTVRNTEAFF. Based on the CDR3 plus reference TRBV7-8 and TRBJ1-1, the full variable domain is GAGVSQSPRYKVAKRGQDVALRCDPISGHVSLFWYQQALGQGPEFLTYFQNEAQLDKSGLPSDRFFAERPEGSVSTLKIQRTQQEDSAVYLCASSLTVRNTEAFFGQGTRLTVV.

This clone was counted between two and nine times. This chain joins TRBV9 and TRBJ1-1; D is ambiguous. Germline lookup yields CDR1 SGDLS and CDR2 YYNGEE. V dropped 0 bases and J dropped 2 bases, with 11 bases sitting between them. The CDR3 is made up of 15 amino acids. The CDR3 nucleotides read TGTGCCAGCAGCGTAGAACCCGCAGGCAACACTGAAGCTTTCTTT. It encodes CASSVEPAGNTEAFF.

The chain recombines TRBV6-6 with TRBJ1-2; D unresolved. CDR1 MNHNY and CDR2 SVGAGI come from the germline V gene (reference sequence). The CDR3 runs 14 residues. V was trimmed by 3 bases and J by 4 bases, leaving 12 bases between them. CDR3 in amino acids: CASSYSRTSYGYTF. The CDR3 DNA follows: TGTGCCAGCAGTTATTCCCGGACCTCCTATGGCTACACCTTC.

V gene TRBV21-1 combines with J gene TRBJ1-1. TRBV21-1 corresponds to a pseudogene. CDR3 length: 16 amino acids. This chain's CDR3 is CASSLEVPVEVTEAFF. The CDR3 DNA reads TGTGCCAGCAGCCTGGAGGTCCCCGTAGAGGTCACTGAAGCTTTCTTT.

This clone was seen a few times. This chain links TRBV5-1 with TRBJ2-1; TRBD2 agrees at 13 bases. The CDR3 runs 15 residues. J lost 8 bases, V lost 0 bases, and 2 bases had no gene match. CDR1 and CDR2 (germline): SGHRS, YFSETQ. The CDR3 reads CASSLALAGGYEQFF. Written as DNA, the CDR3 is TGCGCCAGCAGCTTGGCACTAGCGGGAGGGTATGAGCAGTTCTTC.

The V gene is TRBV5-4, the J gene TRBJ2-3, with TRBD2 matching over 7 bases. This CDR3 region has 15 residues. J gave up 3 bases and V 4 bases, and 8 bases lay outside the gene matches. Germline CDR1 reads SGHNT; CDR2 reads YYREEE (reference sequence). CDR3 in DNA: TGTGCCAGCAGCCCGCAGGGCGGGAGAACAGATACGCAGTATTTT. It yields the protein CASSPQGGRTDTQYF.

This clone appeared a few times. Written as DNA, the CDR3 is TGTGCCAGCAGCTTAGAGGGTAGCCTGGGGGAGCAGTACTTC. Translation: CASSLEGSLGEQYF. This sequence joins TRBV7-2 and TRBJ2-7; D gene ambiguous. V lost 1 base and J lost 7, with 14 bases in between. The V gene's germline CDR1 is SGHTA and CDR2 FQGNSA. CDR3 length: 14 amino acids.

This chain connects TRBV30 to TRBJ2-7; D is perhaps TRBD1 (6 bases). The CDR3 has 13 residues. Trimming took 3 bases from V and 4 from J, leaving 13 bases between them. The germline V gene has CDR1 GTSNPN and CDR2 SVGIG (reference sequence). The CDR3 loop is CAWRVQGWYEQYF. DNA of the CDR3: TGTGCCTGGAGGGTACAGGGCTGGTACGAGCAGTACTTC.

This chain joins TRBV7-3 and TRBJ2-1, with no clear D. The V gene's germline CDR1 is SGHTA and CDR2 FQGTGA. Trimming took 0 bases from V and 8 from J, leaving 11 bases between them. The CDR3 spans 14 residues. The CDR3 coding sequence is TGTGCCAGCAGCTTAACCGGGTCCTCCGATGAGCAGTTCTTC. Translating gives CASSLTGSSDEQFF.

The chain joins TRBV6-5 to TRBJ2-2; D gene uncertain. Deletions cut 6 bases from V and 3 bases from J, with 11 bases between. Germline V CDR1 and CDR2: MNHEY, SVGAGI. This CDR3 is 14 amino acids long. CDR3 in amino acids: CASSGREDTGELFF. In DNA form, the CDR3 reads TGTGCCAGCAGCGGGCGCGAGGACACCGGGGAGCTGTTTTTT.

The chain employs TRBV5-8 and TRBJ1-4, with D unclear. The germline V gene encodes CDR1 SGHTS and CDR2 YDEGEE. The germline V and J ends were trimmed by 5 bases and 0 bases, with 14 bases remaining between them. The CDR3 is 16 residues long. CDR3 nucleotide sequence: TGTGCCAGCAGACGGACGATTTATGCAACTAATGAAAAACTGTTTTTT. Translation: CASRRTIYATNEKLFF.

J is TRBJ2-7 and V is TRBV19, with D perhaps TRBD1 or TRBD2 (5 bases each). The CDR3 is made up of 17 amino acids. From germline, CDR1 is LNHDA and CDR2 SQIVND (reference sequence). The V end lost 1 base, the J end lost 0 bases, and 16 bases lay between the germline ends. The CDR3 nucleotides are TGTGCCAGTAGTATAGGCTTTATCGGGACCGCCTCCTACGAGCAGTACTTC. As protein: CASSIGFIGTASYEQYF.

This chain links TRBV5-4 with TRBJ2-1; 10 bases map to TRBD1. The CDR3 length is 16 residues. Trimming cost V 4 bases and J 7 bases; bases outside gene matches: 11. CDR1 is SGHNT, CDR2 YYREEE, per germline (reference sequence). CDR3 nucleotides: TGTGCCAGCAGCCAGGGGAGGGACAGGGGTATTAATGAGCAGTTCTTC. Translating gives CASSQGRDRGINEQFF.

The chain has TRBV6-5 and TRBJ1-1; D is undetermined. The V gene lost 8 bases and the J gene lost 0 bases, with 10 bases spanning the gap. This CDR3 contains 13 residues. CDR1 and CDR2 from the germline V gene are MNHEY and SVGAGI. The CDR3 DNA follows: TGTGCCAGCCACGGGCAGGTGAACACTGAAGCTTTCTTT. This sequence encodes CASHGQVNTEAFF.

Note on this clone: This may be a read error, as it is one base from a much larger clone. The V call is TRBV5-1, the J call TRBJ2-3; TRBD1 matches at 8 bases. From germline, CDR1 is SGHRS and CDR2 YFSETQ. V was clipped by 3 bases and J by 2 bases; unmatched bases: 2. The CDR3 is 14 amino acids. The DNA of the CDR3 is TGCGCCAGCAGCTGGGGACAGGCCACAGATACGCAGTATTTT. Amino acids: CASSWGQATDTQYF.

V usage is TRBV6-5 and J usage is TRBJ1-1; D is possibly TRBD1 (5 bases). Germline-derived CDR1 and CDR2 are MNHEY and SVGAGI. With 0 bases removed from V and 3 bases from J, the gap between germline ends came to 11 bases. The CDR3 is 15 amino acids. The CDR3 sequence is CASSYSPRGDTEAFF. The CDR3 coding sequence is TGTGCCAGCAGTTACTCCCCCAGAGGGGACACTGAAGCTTTCTTT.

The genes are TRBV10-1 and TRBJ2-2; 14 bases match TRBD2. Trimming cost V 5 bases and J 2 bases; bases outside gene matches: 4. In germline, CDR1 is WNHNN, CDR2 SYGVQD (reference sequence). The CDR3 spans 17 residues. The CDR3 region has the DNA TGCGCCAGCAGTAGGGGACTAGCGGGAGTTAACACCGGGGAGCTGTTTTTT. This codes for CASSRGLAGVNTGELFF.

This clone is medium-sized (0.01 to 0.1%). The chain employs TRBV6-5 and TRBJ1-2; 7 nucleotides agree with TRBD1. There are 16 residues in the CDR3. Germline CDR1 MNHEY, CDR2 SVGAGI. J lost 3 bases, V lost 2 bases, and 9 bases had no gene match. The CDR3 bases are TGTGCCAGCAGTTACAATTTAGGGGGCAGGGACTATGGCTACACCTTC. Protein sequence: CASSYNLGGRDYGYTF.

This rearrangement joins TRBV7-2 to TRBJ1-4; D might be TRBD1 (5 bases). Germline V CDR1 and CDR2: SGHTA, FQGNSA. This CDR3 comprises 17 residues. Trimming took 5 bases from V and 2 from J, leaving 18 bases between them. The CDR3 DNA reads as TGTGCCAGCAGCGTCATTCCAGGGAGAGCGACTAATGAAAAACTGTTTTTT. Its translation: CASSVIPGRATNEKLFF. Variable domain in full (rest from reference TRBV7-2 and TRBJ1-4): GAGVSQSPSNKVTEKGKDVELRCDPISGHTALYWYRQSLGQGLEFLIYFQGNSAPDKSGLPSDRFSAERTGGSVSTLTIQRTQQEDSAVYLCASSVIPGRATNEKLFFGSGTQLSVL.

The DNA of the CDR3 is TGTGCCAGCAGTGAATCCCACGGACTGGAATACAATGAGCAGTTCTTC. Translation: CASSESHGLEYNEQFF. This chain connects TRBV25-1 to TRBJ2-1; weak D call: TRBD2 (5 bases). This CDR3 region has 16 residues. CDR1 is MGHDK, CDR2 SYGVNS, per germline. Trimming pared 1 base from V and 4 bases from J, leaving 14 bases between. Drawing the rest from reference TRBV25-1 and TRBJ2-1, the complete variable domain is EADIYQTPRYLVIGTGKKITLECSQTMGHDKMYWYQQDPGMELHLIHYSYGVNSTEKGDLSSESTVSRIRTEHFPLTLESARPSHTSQYLCASSESHGLEYNEQFFGPGTRLTVL.

The chain links TRBV28 to TRBJ2-1; 7 bases align to TRBD1. Germline trimming cut 5 bases from V and 3 bases from J; bases unmatched to any gene: 10. The CDR3 loop spans 16 amino acids. From germline, CDR1 is MDHEN and CDR2 SYDVKM. CDR3 sequence (DNA): TGTGCCAGCAGTGCTCTAGGGACAGCCATCTACAATGAGCAGTTCTTC. Protein sequence: CASSALGTAIYNEQFF.

The V gene is TRBV11-2, the J gene TRBJ1-1; D unresolved. Germline loops: CDR1 SGHAT, CDR2 FQNNGV. CDR3 size: 15 residues. Trimming left V 2 bases short and J 2 bases short, with 12 bases between. The CDR3 sequence is CASSLLGGGNTEAFF. The CDR3 DNA reads TGTGCCAGCAGCTTACTTGGAGGCGGCAACACTGAAGCTTTCTTT.

The CDR3 loop is CASSLGTGASRGYTF. The CDR3, as DNA: TGCGCCAGCAGCTTGGGGACGGGAGCGAGCAGGGGCTACACCTTC. This chain joins TRBV5-1 and TRBJ1-2; no clear D. Trimming left V 0 bases short and J 8 bases short, with 17 bases between. CDR1 is SGHRS, CDR2 YFSETQ, per germline. This CDR3 comprises 15 residues.

The chain recombines TRBV7-3 with TRBJ2-3; tentatively, D is TRBD2 (6 bases). Trimming removed 11 bases at V and 0 bases at J, with 12 bases between. CDR1 and CDR2 from the germline V gene are SGHTA and FQGTGA. CDR3 length equals 13 residues. CDR3 DNA: TGTGCCGCGGGTAGCGGCAGCACAGATACGCAGTATTTT. Translated, it gives CAAGSGSTDTQYF.

V is TRBV30 and J is TRBJ1-5; D is uncertain. This CDR3 is 13 amino acids long. V was cut by 3 bases and J by 7 bases, with 13 bases left in between. Germline CDR1 and CDR2: GTSNPN and SVGIG (reference sequence). The CDR3: CAWSRSGKQPQHF. CDR3 coding DNA: TGTGCCTGGAGCCGCTCCGGGAAGCAGCCCCAGCATTTT.